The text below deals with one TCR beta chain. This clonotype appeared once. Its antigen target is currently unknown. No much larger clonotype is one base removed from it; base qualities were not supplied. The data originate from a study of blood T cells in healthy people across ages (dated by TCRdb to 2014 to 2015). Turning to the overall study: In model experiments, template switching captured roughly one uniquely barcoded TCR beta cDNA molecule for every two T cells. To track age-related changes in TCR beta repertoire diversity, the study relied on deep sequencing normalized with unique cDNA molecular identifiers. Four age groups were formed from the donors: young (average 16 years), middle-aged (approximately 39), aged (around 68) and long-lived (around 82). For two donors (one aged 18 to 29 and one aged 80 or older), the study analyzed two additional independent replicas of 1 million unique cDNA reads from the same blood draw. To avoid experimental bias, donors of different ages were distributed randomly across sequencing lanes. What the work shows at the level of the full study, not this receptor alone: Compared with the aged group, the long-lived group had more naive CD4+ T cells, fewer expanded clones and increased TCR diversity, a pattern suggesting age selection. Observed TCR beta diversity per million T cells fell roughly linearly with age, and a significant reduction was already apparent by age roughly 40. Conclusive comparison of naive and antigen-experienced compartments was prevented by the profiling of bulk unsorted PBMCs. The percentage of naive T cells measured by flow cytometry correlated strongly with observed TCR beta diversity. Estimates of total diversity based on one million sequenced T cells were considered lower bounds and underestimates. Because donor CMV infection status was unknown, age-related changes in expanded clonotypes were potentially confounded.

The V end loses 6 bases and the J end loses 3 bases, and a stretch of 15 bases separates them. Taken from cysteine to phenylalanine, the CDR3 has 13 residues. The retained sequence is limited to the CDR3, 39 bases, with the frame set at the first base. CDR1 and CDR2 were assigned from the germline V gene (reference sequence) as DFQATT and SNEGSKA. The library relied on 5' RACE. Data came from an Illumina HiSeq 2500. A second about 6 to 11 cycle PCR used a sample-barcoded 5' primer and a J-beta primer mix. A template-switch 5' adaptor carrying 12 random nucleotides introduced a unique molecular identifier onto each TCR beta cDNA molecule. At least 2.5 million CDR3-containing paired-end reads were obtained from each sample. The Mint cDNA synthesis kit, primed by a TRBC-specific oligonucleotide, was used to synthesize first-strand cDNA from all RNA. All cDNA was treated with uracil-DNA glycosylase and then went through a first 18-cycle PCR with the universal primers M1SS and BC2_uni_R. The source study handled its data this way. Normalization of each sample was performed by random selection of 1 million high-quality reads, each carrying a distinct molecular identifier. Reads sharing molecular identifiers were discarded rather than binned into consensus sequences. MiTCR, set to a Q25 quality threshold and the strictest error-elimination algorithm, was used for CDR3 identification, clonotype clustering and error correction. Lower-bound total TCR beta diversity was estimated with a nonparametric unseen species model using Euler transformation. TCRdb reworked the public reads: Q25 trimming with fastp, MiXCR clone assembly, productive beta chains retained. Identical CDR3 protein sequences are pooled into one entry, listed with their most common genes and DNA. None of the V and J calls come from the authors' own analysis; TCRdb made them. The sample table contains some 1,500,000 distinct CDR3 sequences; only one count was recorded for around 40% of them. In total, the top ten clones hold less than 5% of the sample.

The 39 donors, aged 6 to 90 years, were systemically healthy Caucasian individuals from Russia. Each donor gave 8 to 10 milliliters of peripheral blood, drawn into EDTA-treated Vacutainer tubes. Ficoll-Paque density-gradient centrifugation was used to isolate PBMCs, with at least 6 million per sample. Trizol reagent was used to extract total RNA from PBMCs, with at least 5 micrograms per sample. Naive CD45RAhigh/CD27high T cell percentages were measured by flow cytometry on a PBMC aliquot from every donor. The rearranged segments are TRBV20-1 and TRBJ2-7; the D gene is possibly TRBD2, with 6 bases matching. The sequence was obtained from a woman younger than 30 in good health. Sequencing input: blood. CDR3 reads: CSAPDYNLYEQYF. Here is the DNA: TGCAGTGCCCCGGACTATAACCTCTACGAGCAGTACTTC.